The 13 T cell receptor beta chains below all came from one sample that was sequenced in a study of OX40 agonist ivuxolimab in advanced cancers. Generated by immunoSEQ multiplex PCR, the TCRdb table keeps only in-frame clones and is missing some. Counted here are 60,000 or so clones, approximately 83% occurring once; the ten biggest clones make up about 13%. Here the sequenced sample was CD4+ or CD8+ T cells sorted from blood, taken in a trial of the OX40 agonist ivuxolimab. Receptor source: an adult with an advanced solid tumor such as melanoma, head and neck, liver or kidney cancer.

The chain couples TRBV15 to TRBJ1-5; no clear D gene. V lost 0 bases and J lost 5, with 11 bases in between. Germline V gives CDR1 LNHNV, CDR2 YYDKDF (reference sequence). The CDR3 length is 15 residues. In DNA, the CDR3 is TGTGCCACCAGCAGAGATCGCGGGCCTTATCAGCCCCAGCATTTT. This translates into CATSRDRGPYQPQHF. The full variable domain, with the rest looked up from reference TRBV15 and TRBJ1-5, is DAMVIQNPRYQVTQFGKPVTLSCSQTLNHNVMYWYQQKSSQAPKLLFHYYDKDFNNEADTPDNFQSRRPNTSFCFLDIRSPGLGDTAMYLCATSRDRGPYQPQHFGDGTRLSIL.

V is TRBV29-1 and J is TRBJ2-7, with TRBD1 as a possible D gene (6 bases). From germline, CDR1 is SQVTM and CDR2 ANQGSEA. The CDR3 extends over 15 amino acids. Deletions cut 4 bases from V and 1 base from J, with 17 bases between. The CDR3 DNA reads as TGCAGCGTTGGAGGAACAGGGTTTGCTTCCTACGAGCAGTACTTC. This sequence encodes CSVGGTGFASYEQYF.

The chain couples TRBV7-9 to TRBJ1-5; D remains unclear. V was shortened by 6 bases and J by 9 bases, with 12 bases between the two germline ends. Germline lookup yields CDR1 SEHNR and CDR2 FQNEAQ (reference sequence). The CDR3 runs to 12 residues. The CDR3 loop reads CASSRVLGPQHF. The CDR3 DNA follows: TGTGCCAGCAGTCGGGTGTTAGGGCCCCAGCATTTT. Variable domain in full (rest from reference TRBV7-9 and TRBJ1-5): DTGVSQNPRHKITKRGQNVTFRCDPISEHNRLYWYRQTLGQGPEFLTYFQNEAQLEKSRLLSDRFSAERPKGSFSTLEIQRTEQGDSAMYLCASSRVLGPQHFGDGTRLSIL.

The chain has TRBV16 and TRBJ1-2; no clear D gene. Germline loops: CDR1 KGHSY, CDR2 FQNENV. This CDR3 has 13 residues. The ends were cut back, 4 bases at V and 3 bases at J, with 9 bases in the middle. CDR3 sequence (DNA): TGTGCCAGCAGCCCTTCCCTCTACTATGGCTACACCTTC. It translates to CASSPSLYYGYTF.

The CDR3 coding sequence is TGTGCTAGTGGTTTCCCGGACAGGGCCCGAGAAAAACTGTTTTTT. Residues: CASGFPDRAREKLFF. This rearrangement joins TRBV12-5 to TRBJ1-4, with TRBD1 matching 8 bases. Looked up from germline, CDR1 is LGHNT and CDR2 is FRNRAP. V was clipped by 3 bases and J by 8 bases; unmatched bases: 8. This CDR3 contains 15 residues. The full variable domain, with the rest looked up from reference TRBV12-5 and TRBJ1-4, is DARVTQTPRHKVTEMGQEVTMRCQPILGHNTVFWYRQTMMQGLELLAYFRNRAPLDDSGMPKDRFSAEMPDATLATLKIQPSEPRDSAVYFCASGFPDRAREKLFFGSGTQLSVL.

The chain recombines TRBV10-2 with TRBJ2-5, with 7 bases aligning to TRBD2. Germline V gene sequence: CDR1 WSHSY, CDR2 SAAADI. The V gene end was trimmed by 5 bases and the J gene end by 2 bases; junction bases not matched to a gene: 11. The CDR3 is 16 amino acids. The CDR3 reads CASSSGTTITQETQYF. Written as DNA, the CDR3 is TGCGCCAGCAGTTCCGGGACTACCATAACTCAAGAGACCCAGTACTTC.

The V call is TRBV29-1, the J call TRBJ1-2; TRBD1 matches at 9 bases. Germline-derived CDR1 and CDR2 are SQVTM and ANQGSEA. The CDR3 spans 13 residues. Losses at the gene ends were 7 bases for V and 7 bases for J; bases not matched to a gene: 10. The CDR3 DNA reads TGCAGCGCCCCTACGGGACAGGGTGGTGGCTACACCTTC. This translates into CSAPTGQGGGYTF.

The chain uses TRBV4-3 and TRBJ1-2; D is uncertain. V was trimmed by 0 bases and J by 4 bases, leaving 12 bases between them. Germline V lookup: CDR1 LGHNA, CDR2 YSLEER. The CDR3 totals 15 residues. CDR3 nucleotides: TGCGCCAGCAGCCAAGATCTTACGGGAATCTATGGCTACACCTTC. Encoded protein: CASSQDLTGIYGYTF.

V and J are TRBV19 and TRBJ2-2; 7 bases are shared with TRBD1. CDR1 and CDR2 (germline): LNHDA, SQIVND (reference sequence). This CDR3 is built from 13 residues. V lost 5 bases, J lost 6 bases, and 3 bases stayed unmatched. The CDR3 region has the DNA TGTGCCAGTAGTTATCAGGGGGCCGGGGAGCTGTTTTTT. Protein: CASSYQGAGELFF.

The chain has TRBV6-5 and TRBJ1-2; D ambiguous. In germline, CDR1 is MNHEY, CDR2 SVGAGI. V was cut by 10 bases and J by 4 bases, with 16 bases left in between. The length of the CDR3 is 13 residues. This CDR3 is CATQVSEGYGYTF. The CDR3 DNA sequence: TGTGCCACCCAAGTGTCGGAGGGCTATGGCTACACCTTC.

This clone was seen only a few times. The chain carries TRBV10-1 and TRBJ1-1; D may be TRBD1 (6 bases). Trimming left V 4 bases short and J 5 bases short, with 8 bases between. The CDR3 spans 12 residues. From germline, CDR1 is WNHNN and CDR2 SYGVQD (reference sequence). The CDR3 loop reads CASSGQGTEAFF. In nucleotides, the CDR3 is TGCGCCAGCAGTGGGCAGGGGACTGAAGCTTTCTTT.

This clone was counted a single time. The same CDR3 arises from other DNA sequences in this sample as well. This chain links TRBV9 with TRBJ1-1; D might be TRBD1 (6 bases). Germline V CDR1 and CDR2: SGDLS, YYNGEE. The CDR3 is 13 residues long. V was trimmed by 0 bases and J by 5 bases, leaving 8 bases between them. This CDR3 reads CASSVGGRTEAFF. In DNA, the CDR3 is TGTGCCAGCAGCGTAGGGGGGCGGACTGAAGCTTTCTTT.

This clone was recorded once. V is TRBV6-6 and J is TRBJ1-5; D is ambiguous. Germline V lookup: CDR1 MNHNY, CDR2 SVGAGI (reference sequence). The CDR3 runs 14 residues. V shed 6 bases and J shed 1 base, with 10 bases lying between them. The CDR3 DNA reads TGTGCCAGCAGCGATGACATCAGCAATCAGCCCCAGCATTTT. As protein: CASSDDISNQPQHF.